Included here is one T cell receptor (beta chain) sequence, with context. The antigen is not known. As for the donors, each was a healthy bone marrow donor. CDR1 is SGHAT, CDR2 FQNNGV, per germline. The CDR3 has 12 amino acids. Trimming removed 3 bases at V and 5 bases at J, with 7 bases between. The source of the sample is a study of cytomegalovirus exposure and HLA in healthy donors. General study findings and limits: V- and J-gene trimming in TCR beta was tied to a missense DCLRE1C variant by an analysis performed later. In an earlier analysis, in roughly 600 donors, most V segments appeared productive either ~87% or ~30% of the time. Sequences of the TCR beta chain were said to predict the HLA-A and HLA-B alleles of most subjects accurately.

13 Jbeta primers and 60 Vbeta primers were used for the PCR. The table came from immunoSEQ multiplex PCR; TCRdb's copy has only in-frame clones and leaves some out. The table records approximately 90,000 clones, approximately 63% of them present only once. The receptor was derived from a woman in her twenties or thirties in good health and CMV-seronegative. The chain recombines TRBV11-2 with TRBJ2-5; D call uncertain. The sample comprised PBMCs. CDR3 protein: CASSFTRETQYF. CDR3 coding DNA: TGTGCCAGCAGCTTCACGAGGGAGACCCAGTACTTC.